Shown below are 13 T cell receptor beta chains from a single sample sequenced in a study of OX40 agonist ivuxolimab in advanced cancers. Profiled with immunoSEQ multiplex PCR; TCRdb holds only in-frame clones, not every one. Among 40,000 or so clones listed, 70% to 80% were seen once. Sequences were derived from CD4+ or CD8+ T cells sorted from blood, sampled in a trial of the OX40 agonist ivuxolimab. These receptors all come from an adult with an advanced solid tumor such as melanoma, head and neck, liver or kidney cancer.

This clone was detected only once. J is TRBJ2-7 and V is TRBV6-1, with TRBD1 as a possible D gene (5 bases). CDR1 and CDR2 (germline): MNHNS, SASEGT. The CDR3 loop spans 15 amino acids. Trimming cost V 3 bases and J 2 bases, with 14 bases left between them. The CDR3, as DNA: TGTGCCAGCAGTGACCGGGTGGAAGGGGCCTACGAGCAGTACTTC. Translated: CASSDRVEGAYEQYF.

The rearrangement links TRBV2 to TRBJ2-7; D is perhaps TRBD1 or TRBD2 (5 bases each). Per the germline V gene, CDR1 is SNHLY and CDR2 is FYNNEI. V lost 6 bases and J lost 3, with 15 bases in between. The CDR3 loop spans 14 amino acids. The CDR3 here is CASRGDAEGYEQYF. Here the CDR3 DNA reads TGTGCCAGCAGGGGGGACGCCGAGGGCTACGAGCAGTACTTC. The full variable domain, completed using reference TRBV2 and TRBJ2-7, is EPEVTQTPSHQVTQMGQEVILRCVPISNHLYFYWYRQILGQKVEFLVSFYNNEISEKSEIFDDQFSVERPDGSNFTLKIRSTKLEDSAMYFCASRGDAEGYEQYFGPGTRLTVT.

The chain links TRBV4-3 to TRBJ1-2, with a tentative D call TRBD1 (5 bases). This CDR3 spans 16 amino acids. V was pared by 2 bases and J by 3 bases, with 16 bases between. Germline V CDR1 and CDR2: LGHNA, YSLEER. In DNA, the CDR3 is TGCGCCAGCAGCCAATCCGGGGGGATGGCCGACTATGGCTACACCTTC. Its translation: CASSQSGGMADYGYTF.

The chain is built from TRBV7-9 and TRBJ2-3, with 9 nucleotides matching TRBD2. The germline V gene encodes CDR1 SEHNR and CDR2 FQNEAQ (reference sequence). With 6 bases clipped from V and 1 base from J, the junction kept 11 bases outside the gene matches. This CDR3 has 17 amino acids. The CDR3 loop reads CASRGRLAGYRTDTQYF. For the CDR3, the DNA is TGTGCCAGCAGGGGGCGGCTAGCGGGGTATCGCACAGATACGCAGTATTTT.

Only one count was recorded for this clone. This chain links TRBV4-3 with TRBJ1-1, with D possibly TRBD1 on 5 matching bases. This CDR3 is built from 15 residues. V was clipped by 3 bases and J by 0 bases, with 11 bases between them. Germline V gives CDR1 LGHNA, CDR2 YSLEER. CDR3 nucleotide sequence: TGCGCCAGCAGCCAGGGGGTAAGAATGAACACTGAAGCTTTCTTT. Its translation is CASSQGVRMNTEAFF.

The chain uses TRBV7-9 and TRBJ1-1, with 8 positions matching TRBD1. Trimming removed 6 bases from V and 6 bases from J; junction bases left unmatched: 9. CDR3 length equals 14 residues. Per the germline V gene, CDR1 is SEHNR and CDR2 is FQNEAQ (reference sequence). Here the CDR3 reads CASRTRTGKPEAFF. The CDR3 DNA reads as TGTGCCAGCAGGACCCGGACAGGGAAACCTGAAGCTTTCTTT.

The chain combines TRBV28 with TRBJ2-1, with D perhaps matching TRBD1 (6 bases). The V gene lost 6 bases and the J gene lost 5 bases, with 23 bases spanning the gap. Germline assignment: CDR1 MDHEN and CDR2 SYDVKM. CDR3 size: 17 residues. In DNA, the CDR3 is TGTGCCAGCAGCACTTCGGCAGGGGCAAATATTAACAATGAGCAGTTCTTC. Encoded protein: CASSTSAGANINNEQFF.

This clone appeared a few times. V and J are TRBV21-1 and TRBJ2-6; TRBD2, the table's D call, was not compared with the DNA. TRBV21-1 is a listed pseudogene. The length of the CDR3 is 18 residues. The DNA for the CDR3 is TGTGCCATCAGGACTAGCGGGAGGTATTTCTCTGGGGCCAACGTCCTGACTTTC. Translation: CAIRTSGRYFSGANVLTF.

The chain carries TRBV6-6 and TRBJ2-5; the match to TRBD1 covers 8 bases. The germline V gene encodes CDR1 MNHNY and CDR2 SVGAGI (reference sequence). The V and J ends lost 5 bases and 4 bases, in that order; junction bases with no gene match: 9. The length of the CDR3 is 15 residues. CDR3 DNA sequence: TGTGCCAGCAGTGCACGACAGGGGAAGGGAGAGACCCAGTACTTC. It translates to CASSARQGKGETQYF.

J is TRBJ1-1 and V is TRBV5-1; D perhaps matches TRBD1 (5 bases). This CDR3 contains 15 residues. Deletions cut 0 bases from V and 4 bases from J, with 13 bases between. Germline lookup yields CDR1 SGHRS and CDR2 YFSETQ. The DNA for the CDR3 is TGCGCCAGCAGCTTGGGCCCAGGGTACCGCACTGAAGCTTTCTTT. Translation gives CASSLGPGYRTEAFF.

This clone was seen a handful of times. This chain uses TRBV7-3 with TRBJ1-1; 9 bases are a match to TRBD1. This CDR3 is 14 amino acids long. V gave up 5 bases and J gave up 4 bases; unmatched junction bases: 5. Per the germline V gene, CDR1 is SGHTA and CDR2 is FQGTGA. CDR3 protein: CASSQTGGGTEAFF. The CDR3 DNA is TGTGCCAGCAGCCAAACAGGGGGCGGCACTGAAGCTTTCTTT.

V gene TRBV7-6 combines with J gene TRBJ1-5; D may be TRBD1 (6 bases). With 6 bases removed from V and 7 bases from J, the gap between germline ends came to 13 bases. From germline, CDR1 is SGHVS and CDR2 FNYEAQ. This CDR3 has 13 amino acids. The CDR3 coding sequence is TGTGCCAGCAGTTCACAGGGATCCCAGCCCCAGCATTTT. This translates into CASSSQGSQPQHF.

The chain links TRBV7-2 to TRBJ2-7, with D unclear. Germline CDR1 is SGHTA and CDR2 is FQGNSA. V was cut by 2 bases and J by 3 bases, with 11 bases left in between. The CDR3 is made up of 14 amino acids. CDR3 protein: CASSLKWTSYEQYF. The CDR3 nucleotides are TGTGCCAGCAGCTTAAAGTGGACCAGCTACGAGCAGTACTTC.